This TCR beta chain was retrieved from a study of cytomegalovirus exposure and HLA in healthy donors. PCR was performed using 60 Vbeta and 13 Jbeta primers. Measured with immunoSEQ multiplex PCR; TCRdb has only the in-frame clones, and not every one. The sample contains some 140,000 clones, 80% to 85% of which appear only once. This clone occurred once. Germline V gene lookup returns CDR1 SGHNT and CDR2 YYREEE (reference sequence). The CDR3 contains 14 residues. V gave up 0 bases and J gave up 7 bases, with 13 bases separating them. The V gene is TRBV5-4, the J gene TRBJ1-1, with D maybe TRBD1 (6 bases). The source material was PBMCs. This clonotype was obtained from a male donor in good health and CMV-seropositive. The CDR3: CASSLEGHQREAFF. In DNA, the CDR3 is TGTGCCAGCAGCTTGGAGGGACACCAGCGTGAAGCTTTCTTT.